The present TCR beta chain was sequenced within a study of blood T cell repertoires in COVID-19. As for the study in general: The study drew acute and convalescent COVID-19 samples from the United States, Italy and Spain.

Clones were read by immunoSEQ multiplex PCR, and TCRdb kept only the in-frame ones, dropping some. The sample records roughly 200,000 clones, around 79% being singletons. This receptor was identified in a man over 45 who had recovered from COVID-19. Sequencing used peripheral blood.

CDR3 protein: CATSDQGGNEQFF. The CDR3 DNA follows: TGTGCCACCAGTGATCAGGGGGGCAATGAGCAGTTCTTC. The chain employs TRBV24-1 and TRBJ2-1, with D perhaps matching TRBD1 (7 bases). CDR1 is KGHDR, CDR2 SFDVKD, per germline. Trimming stripped 3 bases from V and 6 bases from J, with 8 bases between. CDR3 size: 13 residues.